This record concerns one T cell receptor beta chain sequence. The source of the sample is a study of T cells in localized non-small cell lung cancer. CDR3 length: 16 amino acids. Germline assignment: CDR1 SGHVS and CDR2 FQNEAQ. Trimming cost V 1 base and J 4 bases, with 14 bases left between them. Libraries were prepared by immunoSEQ multiplex PCR; TCRdb keeps only in-frame clonotypes and omits some of them. The top ten clones hold approximately 5.4% of a sample with some 36,000 clones, 86% of them seen once. The specimen comprised peripheral blood mononuclear cells, sampled before any cancer treatment. This clonotype was sampled from a male donor at least 60 years old with stage II lung adenocarcinoma. V and J are TRBV7-8 and TRBJ1-5; D remains unclear. The CDR3 nucleotides are TGTGCCAGCAGCTTAGAGGGAGGACTGGTGAATCAGCCCCAGCATTTT. Translation gives CASSLEGGLVNQPQHF.